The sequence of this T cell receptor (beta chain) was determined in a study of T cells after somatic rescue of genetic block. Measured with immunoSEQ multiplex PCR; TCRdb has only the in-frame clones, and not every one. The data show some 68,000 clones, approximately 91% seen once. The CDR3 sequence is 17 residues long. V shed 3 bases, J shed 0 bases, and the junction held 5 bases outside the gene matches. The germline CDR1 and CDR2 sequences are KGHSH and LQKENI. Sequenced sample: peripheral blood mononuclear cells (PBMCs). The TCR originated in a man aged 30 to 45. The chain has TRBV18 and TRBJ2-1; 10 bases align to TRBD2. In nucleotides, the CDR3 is TGTGCCAGCTCACCCCTTAGCGGGGGGCACTCCTACAATGAGCAGTTCTTC. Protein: CASSPLSGGHSYNEQFF.